This TCR beta chain was found in a study of blood T cell repertoires in COVID-19. Study details: Both acute and convalescent COVID-19 samples were obtained from the United States, Italy and Spain. Sources were T cells, B-cell-depleted T cells, or PBMCs; the material itself was cDNA or gDNA.

In the authors' methods: From reference gene primer amplification, estimates of nucleated cell counts were derived. TCRdb keeps only in-frame clones here, not all; method: immunoSEQ multiplex PCR. V and J calls and clone size are as listed in that table; D and trimming were resolved from the DNA. The sample yields 100,000 or so clones, roughly 90% seen once. The sample comprised peripheral blood. This receptor was obtained from a man aged 55-75 years with acute or convalescent COVID-19.

The CDR3 region has the DNA TGTGCCAGCAGTGAACCCCGGACAGGCTCCCTAGATGAGCAGTTCTTC. Its protein is CASSEPRTGSLDEQFF. This sequence joins TRBV6-1 and TRBJ2-1; 7 bases are shared with TRBD1. V was pared by 2 bases and J by 8 bases, with 12 bases of the junction left unmatched. Germline CDR1 MNHNS, CDR2 SASEGT. This CDR3 contains 16 residues.